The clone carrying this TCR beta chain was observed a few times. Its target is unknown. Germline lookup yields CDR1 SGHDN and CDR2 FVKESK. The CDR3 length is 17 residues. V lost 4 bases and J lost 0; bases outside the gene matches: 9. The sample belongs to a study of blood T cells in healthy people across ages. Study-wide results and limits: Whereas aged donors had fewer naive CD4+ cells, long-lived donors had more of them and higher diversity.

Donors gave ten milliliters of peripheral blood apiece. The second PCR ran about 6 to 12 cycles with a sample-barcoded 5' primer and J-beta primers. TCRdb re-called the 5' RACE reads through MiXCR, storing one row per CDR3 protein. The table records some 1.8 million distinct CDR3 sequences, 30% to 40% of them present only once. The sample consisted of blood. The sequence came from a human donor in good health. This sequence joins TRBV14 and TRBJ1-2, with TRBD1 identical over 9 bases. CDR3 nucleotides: TGTGCCAGCAGCCTCACGGGACAGGGTACTTCTAACTATGGCTACACCTTC. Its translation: CASSLTGQGTSNYGYTF.